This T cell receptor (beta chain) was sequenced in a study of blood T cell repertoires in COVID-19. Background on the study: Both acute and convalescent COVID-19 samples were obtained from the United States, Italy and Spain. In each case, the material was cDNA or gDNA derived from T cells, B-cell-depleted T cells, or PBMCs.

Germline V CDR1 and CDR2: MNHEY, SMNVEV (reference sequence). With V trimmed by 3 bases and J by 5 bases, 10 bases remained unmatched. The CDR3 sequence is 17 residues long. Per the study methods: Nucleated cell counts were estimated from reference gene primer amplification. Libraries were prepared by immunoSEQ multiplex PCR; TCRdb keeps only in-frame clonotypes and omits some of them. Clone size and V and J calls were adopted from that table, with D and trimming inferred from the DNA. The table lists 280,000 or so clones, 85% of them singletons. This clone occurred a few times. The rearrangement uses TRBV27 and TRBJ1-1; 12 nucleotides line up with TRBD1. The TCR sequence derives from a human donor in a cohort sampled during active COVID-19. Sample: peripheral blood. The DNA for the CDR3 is TGTGCCAGCAGTTTCCTTGGGACAGGGGGCCGGAGAACTGAAGCTTTCTTT. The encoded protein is CASSFLGTGGRRTEAFF.